The rows below give T cell receptor beta chains drawn from one sample of a study of blood T cells in healthy people across ages. Via MiXCR, TCRdb re-called the 5' RACE reads, giving one row per CDR3 protein. Of approximately 1.5 million distinct CDR3 sequences in the sample, roughly 43% are singletons; the top ten hold over 3.5%. The sequenced sample consisted of blood. These receptors originate from a young woman in good health. CDR3s include the opening cysteine and the closing phenylalanine or tryptophan. Fields, in order: D gene, J gene, V gene, clone size, CDR3 protein, CDR3 DNA. A D gene is named only where the DNA matches it firmly. Expanded clones get a size class; other rows say once, few or many, or leave the size out.

D gene: -
J gene: TRBJ1-1
V gene: TRBV5-1
clone size: few
CDR3 protein: CASSKPTAMNTEAFF
CDR3 DNA: TGCGCCAGCAGCAAACCGACAGCTATGAACACTGAAGCTTTCTTT

D gene: TRBD2
J gene: TRBJ2-1
V gene: TRBV5-1
clone size: -
CDR3 protein: CASSLDLAGASSYNEQFF
CDR3 DNA: TGCGCCAGCAGCTTGGATCTAGCGGGGGCGAGCTCCTACAATGAGCAGTTCTTC

D gene: -
J gene: TRBJ2-7
V gene: TRBV27
clone size: once
CDR3 protein: CASSPSSGHSSYEQYF
CDR3 DNA: TGTGCCAGCAGTCCTTCCTCGGGTCATAGCTCCTACGAGCAGTACTTC

D gene: TRBD2
J gene: TRBJ2-3
V gene: TRBV19
clone size: -
CDR3 protein: CASSILAGGPDTQYF
CDR3 DNA: TGTGCCAGTAGTATCCTAGCGGGAGGACCAGATACGCAGTATTTT

D gene: -
J gene: TRBJ1-1
V gene: TRBV12-3/TRBV12-4
clone size: -
CDR3 protein: CASSHIQPEAFF
CDR3 DNA: TGTGCCAGCAGCCACATCCAACCTGAAGCTTTCTTT

D gene: -
J gene: TRBJ1-1
V gene: TRBV7-9
clone size: -
CDR3 protein: CASSDTTGFTEAFF
CDR3 DNA: TGTGCCAGCAGCGACACGACAGGATTCACTGAAGCTTTCTTT

D gene: -
J gene: TRBJ2-5
V gene: TRBV20-1
clone size: few
CDR3 protein: CSAPSPGRFDETQYF
CDR3 DNA: TGCAGTGCCCCCTCGCCGGGTCGGTTTGACGAGACCCAGTACTTC

D gene: -
J gene: TRBJ1-1
V gene: TRBV4-3
clone size: -
CDR3 protein: CASSQHQGGNTEAFF
CDR3 DNA: TGCGCCAGCAGCCAGCACCAGGGAGGCAACACTGAAGCTTTCTTT

D gene: -
J gene: TRBJ2-1
V gene: TRBV7-3
clone size: -
CDR3 protein: CASSLGGPRNNEQFF
CDR3 DNA: TGTGCCAGCAGCTTAGGGGGTCCTAGAAACAATGAGCAGTTCTTC

D gene: -
J gene: TRBJ1-2
V gene: TRBV7-9
clone size: few
CDR3 protein: CASSLAIGRNYGYTF
CDR3 DNA: TGTGCCAGCAGCTTAGCAATAGGACGGAACTATGGCTACACCTTC

D gene: -
J gene: TRBJ2-3
V gene: TRBV20-1
clone size: -
CDR3 protein: CSARVGTTDTQYF
CDR3 DNA: TGCAGTGCTAGAGTCGGAACCACAGATACGCAGTATTTT